The 21 T cell receptor beta chains reported below all come from one sample, sequenced in a study of T-cell memory formation after mild COVID-19. Via MiXCR, TCRdb re-called the 5' RACE reads, giving one row per CDR3 protein. In the table there are 500,000 to 600,000 distinct CDR3 sequences, more than 15% of which are singletons. Sequencing was performed on PBMCs or a T cell subset sorted from them (not recorded which). The receptors were sampled from an adult woman who had mild COVID-19 (a few samples of this study predate the infection). Cell type and time point are not known.

In this sample, this clonotype turned up many times. The rearrangement links TRBV11-1 to TRBJ2-1; the D gene could be TRBD1 or TRBD2 (5 bases each). V was trimmed by 2 bases and J by 6 bases, leaving 14 bases between them. There are 15 residues in the CDR3. Germline loops: CDR1 SGHAT, CDR2 FQDESV (reference sequence). CDR3 sequence (DNA): TGTGCCAGCAGCTTACAATCACAGGCGGGCAATGAGCAGTTCTTC. Protein sequence: CASSLQSQAGNEQFF.

This sequence joins TRBV20-1 and TRBJ1-1; possibly TRBD1 for D (5 bases). With 4 bases removed from V and 2 bases from J, the gap between germline ends came to 14 bases. In germline, CDR1 is DFQATT, CDR2 SNEGSKA (reference sequence). The CDR3 contains 14 residues. The CDR3 loop is CSATGTDLNTEAFF. Written as DNA, the CDR3 is TGCAGTGCTACCGGGACGGACTTAAACACTGAAGCTTTCTTT.

This clonotype showed up just a few times. The chain is built from TRBV20-1 and TRBJ2-3; D is unclear. V dropped 0 bases and J dropped 1 base, with 8 bases sitting between them. Germline loops: CDR1 DFQATT, CDR2 SNEGSKA (reference sequence). The CDR3 sequence is 14 residues long. This chain's CDR3 is CSARDSRGTDTQYF. The CDR3 region has the DNA TGCAGTGCTAGAGATTCTCGCGGCACAGATACGCAGTATTTT.

The V call is TRBV4-1, the J call TRBJ2-7, with D perhaps matching TRBD1 (6 bases). This CDR3 spans 15 amino acids. CDR1 is MGHRA and CDR2 is YSYEKL in the germline V gene. The V end lost 3 bases, the J end lost 0 bases, and 12 bases lay between the germline ends. CDR3 nucleotides: TGCGCCAGCAGCCAGACGGACAGCCCCTCCTACGAGCAGTACTTC. This translates into CASSQTDSPSYEQYF.

J is TRBJ2-1 and V is TRBV11-2; either TRBD1 or TRBD2 may fit D (5 bases each). The CDR3 sequence is 14 residues long. V was trimmed by 3 bases and J by 8 bases, leaving 14 bases between them. The germline gives CDR1 SGHAT, CDR2 FQNNGV. CDR3 DNA: TGTGCCAGCAGCTTTTCGGGGACCATCGATGAGCAGTTCTTC. Protein: CASSFSGTIDEQFF.

The rearrangement joins TRBV7-9 to TRBJ2-2; D is uncertain. This CDR3 region has 17 residues. Trimming cost V 5 bases and J 0 bases, with 16 bases left between them. Germline values: CDR1 SEHNR, CDR2 FQNEAQ (reference sequence). Here the CDR3 reads CASSHNPFQANTGELFF. CDR3 DNA: TGTGCCAGCAGCCACAATCCATTTCAGGCGAACACCGGGGAGCTGTTTTTT.

The genes are TRBV7-2 and TRBJ2-1; 10 bases fit TRBD2. The junction had 28 bases not matched to a gene; V was cut back by 5 bases and J by 9 bases. Germline assignment: CDR1 SGHTA and CDR2 FQGNSA. This CDR3 has 21 amino acids. In nucleotides, the CDR3 is TGTGCCAGCAGCCCCCTGGAGGTGTCTAGCGGGAGAGGGGGGCGTATCGGTGAGCAGTTCTTC. Translated: CASSPLEVSSGRGGRIGEQFF.

This clonotype was picked up a small number of times. V usage is TRBV15 and J usage is TRBJ2-7; 7 bases fit TRBD1. The J segment lost 5 bases and the V segment lost 3 bases, leaving 7 bases of the junction unmatched. The CDR3 consists of 14 residues. Per the germline V gene, CDR1 is LNHNV and CDR2 is YYDKDF (reference sequence). This CDR3 reads CATSRILTGDEQYF. In nucleotides, the CDR3 is TGTGCCACCAGCAGGATACTTACAGGGGACGAGCAGTACTTC.

This clonotype was counted at least ten times. V is TRBV5-1 and J is TRBJ2-7, with a weak D call TRBD1 (6 bases). This CDR3 has 14 residues. Per germline, CDR1 SGHRS and CDR2 YFSETQ. The V end lost 0 bases, the J end lost 3 bases, and 10 bases lay between the germline ends. CDR3 bases: TGCGCCAGCAGCTTGGTGACAGGTAACTACGAGCAGTACTTC. Protein sequence: CASSLVTGNYEQYF.

The chain joins TRBV5-5 to TRBJ2-4; D might be TRBD2 (5 bases). With 3 bases removed from V and 0 bases from J, the gap between germline ends came to 16 bases. Looked up from germline, CDR1 is SGHKS and CDR2 is YYEKEE (reference sequence). This CDR3 region has 17 residues. CDR3 DNA: TGTGCCAGCAGCTCGCCTAGGACTGAACTAGCCAAAAACATTCAGTACTTC. Protein: CASSSPRTELAKNIQYF.

V and J are TRBV24-1 and TRBJ1-5; 9 positions agree with TRBD1. This CDR3 is built from 16 residues. Germline CDR1 is KGHDR and CDR2 is SFDVKD. V shed 2 bases, J shed 4 bases, and the junction held 5 bases outside the gene matches. This CDR3 is CATSDSGQGPNQPQHF. CDR3 bases: TGTGCCACCAGTGATTCAGGACAGGGGCCGAATCAGCCCCAGCATTTT.

J is TRBJ2-7 and V is TRBV7-2; 8 bases are shared with TRBD1. CDR1 SGHTA and CDR2 FQGNSA come from the germline V gene. This CDR3 contains 15 residues. The trim removed 3 bases at V and 6 bases at J, leaving 10 bases unmatched. The CDR3 protein is CASSFPRTGSGEQYF. The CDR3 DNA follows: TGTGCCAGCAGCTTCCCTCGGACAGGGTCGGGCGAGCAGTACTTC. The variable domain in full, with the rest retrieved from reference TRBV7-2 and TRBJ2-7, is GAGVSQSPSNKVTEKGKDVELRCDPISGHTALYWYRQSLGQGLEFLIYFQGNSAPDKSGLPSDRFSAERTGGSVSTLTIQRTQQEDSAVYLCASSFPRTGSGEQYFGPGTRLTVT.

This clonotype was recorded at least ten times. The gene calls are TRBV6-6 and TRBJ2-6; tentatively, D is TRBD1 (6 bases). Germline V gene data show CDR1 as MNHNY and CDR2 as SVGAGI (reference sequence). The CDR3 is made up of 18 amino acids. Trimming cost V 2 bases and J 0 bases, with 14 bases left between them. CDR3 amino acids: CASSYTGRGLSGANVLTF. The CDR3, as DNA: TGTGCCAGCAGTTACACGGGCAGGGGCCTCTCTGGGGCCAACGTCCTGACTTTC.

This clonotype was found a few times. Written as DNA, the CDR3 is TGTGCCAGCAGTAAACGACGGGGCGCGGCCGAGCAGTACTTC. This translates into CASSKRRGAAEQYF. V gene TRBV12-3 or TRBV12-4 combines with J gene TRBJ2-7; D is possibly TRBD1 or TRBD2 (5 bases each). The V and J ends lost 5 bases and 6 bases respectively, with 17 bases between them. This CDR3 spans 14 amino acids.

This clonotype was found a few times. The J gene is TRBJ2-3, the V gene TRBV18; TRBD2 matches at 9 bases. The germline gives CDR1 KGHSH, CDR2 LQKENI. J gave up 4 bases and V 3 bases, and 8 bases lay outside the gene matches. The length of the CDR3 is 16 residues. The DNA of the CDR3 is TGTGCCAGCTCACCGCCGCTAGCGGGACTGGCAGATACGCAGTATTTT. The encoded protein is CASSPPLAGLADTQYF.

The V gene is TRBV24-1, the J gene TRBJ2-2, with TRBD2 matching over 10 bases. V was pared by 0 bases and J by 6 bases, with 9 bases of the junction left unmatched. CDR3 length: 18 amino acids. Germline lookup yields CDR1 KGHDR and CDR2 SFDVKD. In DNA form, the CDR3 reads TGTGCCACCAGTGATTTGGGGACTAGCGCACCTAAATCCGGGGAGCTGTTTTTT. It translates to CATSDLGTSAPKSGELFF.

This clonotype was counted a few times. The V call is TRBV4-1, the J call TRBJ2-1, with D maybe TRBD1 (7 bases). The V gene's germline CDR1 is MGHRA and CDR2 YSYEKL. With 3 bases removed from V and 0 bases from J, the gap between germline ends came to 15 bases. The CDR3 is 17 amino acids. The CDR3 here is CASSHEAGGSSYNEQFF. The CDR3 nucleotides are TGCGCCAGCAGCCACGAGGCAGGGGGGAGCTCCTACAATGAGCAGTTCTTC.

There are a few counts of this clonotype. This chain uses TRBV6-5 with TRBJ1-1; D is uncertain. CDR3 length equals 14 residues. In germline, CDR1 is MNHEY, CDR2 SVGAGI. The ends were cut back, 0 bases at V and 1 base at J, with 6 bases in the middle. The CDR3 region has the DNA TGTGCCAGCAGTTACTCTTCCGCGAACACTGAAGCTTTCTTT. Protein product: CASSYSSANTEAFF.

This clonotype was seen a handful of times. V gene TRBV2 combines with J gene TRBJ2-1; TRBD2 might be the D (5 bases). From germline, CDR1 is SNHLY and CDR2 FYNNEI. Deletions cut 4 bases from V and 5 bases from J, with 12 bases between. The CDR3 covers 14 residues. CDR3 sequence: CASSVQRSNNEQFF. The CDR3 nucleotides are TGTGCCAGCAGTGTACAGCGGTCAAACAATGAGCAGTTCTTC.

This chain joins TRBV9 and TRBJ2-3, with D possibly called TRBD1 or TRBD2 (6 bases each). CDR3 length equals 16 residues. V was pared by 3 bases and J by 2 bases, with 16 bases between. Per germline, CDR1 SGDLS and CDR2 YYNGEE. The CDR3 DNA reads TGTGCCAGCAGCGCGCTTCTAGGGGGGACCACAGATACGCAGTATTTT. It specifies CASSALLGGTTDTQYF.

This chain links TRBV7-8 with TRBJ2-2; D uncertain. The CDR3 length is 19 residues. The V end lost 4 bases, the J end lost 3 bases, and 24 bases lay between the germline ends. Germline CDR1 and CDR2: SGHVS and FQNEAQ. CDR3 bases: TGTGCCAGCAGCTCCAGGCTTAATTCGGGTTATCGGGACACCGGGGAGCTGTTTTTT. Translated: CASSSRLNSGYRDTGELFF.